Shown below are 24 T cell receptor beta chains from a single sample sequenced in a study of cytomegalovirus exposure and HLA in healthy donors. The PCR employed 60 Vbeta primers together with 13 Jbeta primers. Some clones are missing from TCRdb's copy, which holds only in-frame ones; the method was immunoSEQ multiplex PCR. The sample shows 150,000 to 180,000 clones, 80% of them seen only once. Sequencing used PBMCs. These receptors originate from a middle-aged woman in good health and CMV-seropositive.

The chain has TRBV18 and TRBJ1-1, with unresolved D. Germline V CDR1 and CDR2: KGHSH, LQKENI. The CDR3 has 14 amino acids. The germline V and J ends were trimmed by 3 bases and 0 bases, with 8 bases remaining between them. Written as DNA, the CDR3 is TGTGCCAGCTCACCGAGAACAGTGAACACTGAAGCTTTCTTT. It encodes CASSPRTVNTEAFF.

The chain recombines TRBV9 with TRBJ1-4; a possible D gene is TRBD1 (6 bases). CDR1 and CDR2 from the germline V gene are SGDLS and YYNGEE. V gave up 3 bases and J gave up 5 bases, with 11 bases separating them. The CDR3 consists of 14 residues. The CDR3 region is CASSGTGRNEKLFF. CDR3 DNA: TGTGCCAGCAGCGGTACAGGGAGAAATGAAAAACTGTTTTTT.

CDR3 in amino acids: CASSSRGPRNGEKLFF. The CDR3 region has the DNA TGTGCCAGCAGCTCCCGAGGGCCGAGGAACGGTGAAAAACTGTTTTTT. This chain joins TRBV7-2 and TRBJ1-4; D not certain. Deletions cut 4 bases from V and 7 bases from J, with 19 bases between. The CDR3 extends over 16 amino acids. Germline assignment: CDR1 SGHTA and CDR2 FQGNSA.

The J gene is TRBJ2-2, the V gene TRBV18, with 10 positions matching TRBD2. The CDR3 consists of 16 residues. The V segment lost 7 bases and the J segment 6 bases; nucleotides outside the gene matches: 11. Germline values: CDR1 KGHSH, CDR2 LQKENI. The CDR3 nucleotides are TGTGCCAGCTTCACCGTCCAGCGGGAGGGCGCCGGGGAGCTGTTTTTT. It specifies CASFTVQREGAGELFF.

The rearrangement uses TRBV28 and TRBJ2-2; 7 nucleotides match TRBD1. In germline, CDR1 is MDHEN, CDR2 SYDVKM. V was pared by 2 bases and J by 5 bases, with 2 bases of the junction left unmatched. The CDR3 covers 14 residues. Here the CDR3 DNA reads TGTGCCAGCAGTTTAGCGGACAGGACCGGGGAGCTGTTTTTT. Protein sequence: CASSLADRTGELFF. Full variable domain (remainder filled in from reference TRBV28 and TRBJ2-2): DVKVTQSSRYLVKRTGEKVFLECVQDMDHENMFWYRQDPGLGLRLIYFSYDVKMKEKGDIPEGYSVSREKKERFSLILESASTNQTSMYLCASSLADRTGELFFGEGSRLTVL.

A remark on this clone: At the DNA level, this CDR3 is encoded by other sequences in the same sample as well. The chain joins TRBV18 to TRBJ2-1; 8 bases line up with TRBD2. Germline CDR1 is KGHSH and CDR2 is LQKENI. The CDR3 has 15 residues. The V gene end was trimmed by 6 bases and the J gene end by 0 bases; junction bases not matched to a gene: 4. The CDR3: CASSPSGSSYNEQFF. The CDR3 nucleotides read TGTGCCAGCTCGCCTAGCGGGTCCTCCTACAATGAGCAGTTCTTC.

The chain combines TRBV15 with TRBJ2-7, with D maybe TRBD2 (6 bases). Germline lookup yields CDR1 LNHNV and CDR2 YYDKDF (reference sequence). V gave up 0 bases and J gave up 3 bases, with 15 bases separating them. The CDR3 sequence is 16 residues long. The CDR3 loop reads CATSRDRFAGNYEQYF. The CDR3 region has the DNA TGTGCCACCAGCAGAGATCGATTTGCGGGAAACTACGAGCAGTACTTC.

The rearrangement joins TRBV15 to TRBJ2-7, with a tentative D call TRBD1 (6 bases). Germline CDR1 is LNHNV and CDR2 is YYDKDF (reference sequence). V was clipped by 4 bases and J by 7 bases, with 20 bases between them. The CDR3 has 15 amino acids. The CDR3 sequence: CATSTGGAGVKEQYF. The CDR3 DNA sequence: TGTGCCACCAGCACCGGTGGGGCAGGGGTTAAGGAGCAGTACTTC.

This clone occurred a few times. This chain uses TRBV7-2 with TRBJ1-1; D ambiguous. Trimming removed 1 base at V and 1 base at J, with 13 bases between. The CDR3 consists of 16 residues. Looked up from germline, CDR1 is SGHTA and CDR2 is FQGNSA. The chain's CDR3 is CASSLGFSVSNTEAFF. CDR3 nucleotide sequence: TGTGCCAGCAGCTTAGGATTTAGTGTGTCGAACACTGAAGCTTTCTTT.

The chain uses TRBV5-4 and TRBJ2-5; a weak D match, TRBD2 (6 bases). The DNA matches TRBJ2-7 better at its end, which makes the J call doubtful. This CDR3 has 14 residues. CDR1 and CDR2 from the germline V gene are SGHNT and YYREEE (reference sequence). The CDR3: CASSPGVGSYEQYF. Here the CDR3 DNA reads TGTGCCAGCAGCCCGGGGGTGGGCTCCTACGAGCAGTACTTC.

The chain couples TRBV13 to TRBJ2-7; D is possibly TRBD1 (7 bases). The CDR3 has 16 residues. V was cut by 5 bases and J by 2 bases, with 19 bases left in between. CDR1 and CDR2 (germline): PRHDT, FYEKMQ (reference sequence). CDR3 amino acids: CASSPLGDSGPYEQYF. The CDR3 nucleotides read TGTGCCAGCAGCCCCCTCGGGGACAGCGGGCCCTACGAGCAGTACTTC.

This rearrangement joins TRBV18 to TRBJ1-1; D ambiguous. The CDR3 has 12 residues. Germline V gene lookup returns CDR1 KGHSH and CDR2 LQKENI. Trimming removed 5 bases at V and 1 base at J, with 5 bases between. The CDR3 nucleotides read TGTGCCAGCTCAGTCGGGAACACTGAAGCTTTCTTT. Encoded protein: CASSVGNTEAFF.

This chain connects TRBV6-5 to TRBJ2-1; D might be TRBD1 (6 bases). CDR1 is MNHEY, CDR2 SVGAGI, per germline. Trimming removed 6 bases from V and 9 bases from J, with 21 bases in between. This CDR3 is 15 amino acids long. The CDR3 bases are TGTGCCAGCAGAAACACCGGGACAATAGCCGGTGAGCAGTTCTTC. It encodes CASRNTGTIAGEQFF.

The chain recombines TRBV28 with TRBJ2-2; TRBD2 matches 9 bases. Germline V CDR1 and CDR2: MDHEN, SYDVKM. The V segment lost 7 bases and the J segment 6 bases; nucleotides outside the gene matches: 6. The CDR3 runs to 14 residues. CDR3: CASILSGSSGELFF. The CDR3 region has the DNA TGTGCCAGCATCCTTAGCGGGAGCTCCGGGGAGCTGTTTTTT.

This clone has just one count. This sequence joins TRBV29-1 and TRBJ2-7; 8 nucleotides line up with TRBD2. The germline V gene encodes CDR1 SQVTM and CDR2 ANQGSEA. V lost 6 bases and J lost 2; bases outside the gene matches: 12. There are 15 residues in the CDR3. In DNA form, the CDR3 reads TGCAGCGTGCGGACTAGCCGGGAGGGTCCCTACGAGCAGTACTTC. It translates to CSVRTSREGPYEQYF.

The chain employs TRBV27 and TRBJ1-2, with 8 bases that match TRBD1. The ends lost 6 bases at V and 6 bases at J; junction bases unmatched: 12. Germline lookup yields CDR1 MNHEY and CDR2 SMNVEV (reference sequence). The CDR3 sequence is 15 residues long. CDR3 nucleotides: TGTGCCAGCAGGATAGGGGTGCAGGGGGCCGATGGCTACACCTTC. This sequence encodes CASRIGVQGADGYTF.

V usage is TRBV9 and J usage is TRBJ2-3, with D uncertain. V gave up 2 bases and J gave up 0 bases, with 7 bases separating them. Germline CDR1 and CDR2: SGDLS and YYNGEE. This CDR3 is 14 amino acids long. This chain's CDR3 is CASSVTVSTDTQYF. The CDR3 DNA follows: TGTGCCAGCAGCGTCACTGTTAGCACAGATACGCAGTATTTT.

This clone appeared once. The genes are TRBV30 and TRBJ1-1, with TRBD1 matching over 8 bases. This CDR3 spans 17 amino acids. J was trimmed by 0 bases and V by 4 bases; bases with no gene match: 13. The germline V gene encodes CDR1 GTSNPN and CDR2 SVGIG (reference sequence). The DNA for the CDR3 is TGTGCCTGGACAGGGGGCGTCCTTCGGACCATGAACACTGAAGCTTTCTTT. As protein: CAWTGGVLRTMNTEAFF.

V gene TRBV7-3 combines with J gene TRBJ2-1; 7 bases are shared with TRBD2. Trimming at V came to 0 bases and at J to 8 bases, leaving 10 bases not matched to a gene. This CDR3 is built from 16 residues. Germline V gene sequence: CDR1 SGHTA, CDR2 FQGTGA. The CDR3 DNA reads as TGTGCCAGCAGCTTAACGGCGGGAGACGGTGGCCATGAGCAGTTCTTC. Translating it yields CASSLTAGDGGHEQFF.

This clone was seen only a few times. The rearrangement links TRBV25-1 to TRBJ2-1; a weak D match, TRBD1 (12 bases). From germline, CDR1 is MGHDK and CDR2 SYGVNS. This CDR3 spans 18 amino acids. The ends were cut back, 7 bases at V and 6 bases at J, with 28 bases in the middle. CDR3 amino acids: CASTEWDRGLAGGNEQFF. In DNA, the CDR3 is TGTGCCAGCACAGAGTGGGACAGGGGGCTAGCGGGAGGCAATGAGCAGTTCTTC. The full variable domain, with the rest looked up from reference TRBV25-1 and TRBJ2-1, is EADIYQTPRYLVIGTGKKITLECSQTMGHDKMYWYQQDPGMELHLIHYSYGVNSTEKGDLSSESTVSRIRTEHFPLTLESARPSHTSQYLCASTEWDRGLAGGNEQFFGPGTRLTVL.

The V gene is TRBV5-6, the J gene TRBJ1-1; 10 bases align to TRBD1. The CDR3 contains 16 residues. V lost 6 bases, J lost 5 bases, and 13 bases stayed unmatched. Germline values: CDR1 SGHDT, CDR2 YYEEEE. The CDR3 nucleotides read TGTGCCAGCACCTGGGGGGGGACAGGGGTAGGAACTGAAGCTTTCTTT. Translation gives CASTWGGTGVGTEAFF.

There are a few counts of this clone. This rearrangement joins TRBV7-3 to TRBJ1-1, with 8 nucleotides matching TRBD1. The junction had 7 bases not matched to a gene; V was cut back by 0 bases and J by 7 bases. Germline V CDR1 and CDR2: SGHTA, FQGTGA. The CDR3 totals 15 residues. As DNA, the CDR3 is TGTGCCAGCAGCTTAACCCCAGGACAGGGAAGTGAAGCTTTCTTT. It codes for CASSLTPGQGSEAFF.

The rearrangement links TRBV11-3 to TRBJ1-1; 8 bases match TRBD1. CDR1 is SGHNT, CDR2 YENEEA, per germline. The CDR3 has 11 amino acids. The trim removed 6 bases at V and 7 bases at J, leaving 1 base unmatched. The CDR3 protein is CASRGTGEAFF. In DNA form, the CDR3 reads TGTGCCAGCAGGGGGACAGGTGAAGCTTTCTTT.

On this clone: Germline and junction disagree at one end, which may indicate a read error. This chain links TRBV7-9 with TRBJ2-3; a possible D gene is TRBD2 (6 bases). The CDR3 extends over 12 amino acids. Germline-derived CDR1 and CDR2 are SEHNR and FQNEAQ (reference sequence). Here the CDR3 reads CLAVASTDTQYF. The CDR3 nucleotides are TGCTTAGCGGTGGCTAGCACAGATACGCAGTATTTT.